A selection of T cell receptor beta chains follows, all from one sample in a study of OX40 agonist ivuxolimab in advanced cancers. Profiling relied on immunoSEQ multiplex PCR, and the TCRdb table lists in-frame clones only, not all of them. The data show some 100,000 clones, around 91% seen once. Material: CD4+ or CD8+ T cells sorted from blood, obtained in a trial of the OX40 agonist ivuxolimab. The source of these receptors is an adult with an advanced solid tumor such as melanoma, head and neck, liver or kidney cancer. Both conserved end residues are part of each CDR3. Fields, in order: clone size, J gene, D gene, V gene, CDR3 protein, CDR3 DNA. D genes are given only for firm matches. Some rows mark clone size as missing; the rest say once, few, many or name a class of expanded clone.

>NA|TRBJ2-1|NA|TRBV23-1
CASSRSKTASRDEQFF
TGCGCCAGCAGTCGCTCCAAAACAGCGTCGAGGGACGAGCAGTTCTTC
>NA|TRBJ2-7|NA|TRBV15
CATGRPGASYEQYF
TGTGCCACCGGGAGACCGGGGGCGTCCTACGAGCAGTACTTC
>NA|TRBJ1-3|NA|TRBV18
CASSPRGISGNTIYF
TGTGCCAGCTCGCCCAGGGGTATCTCTGGAAACACCATATATTTT
>NA|TRBJ1-2|TRBD1|TRBV7-9
CASSLMGQGTFSYGYTF
TGTGCCAGCAGCTTAATGGGACAGGGGACTTTTAGCTATGGCTACACCTTC
>few|TRBJ2-2|NA|TRBV5-6
CASSLLRGLNTGELFF
TGTGCCAGCAGCTTGCTTCGGGGTTTAAACACCGGGGAGCTGTTTTTT
>NA|TRBJ2-7|NA|TRBV7-2
CASSRSRLSYEQYF
TGTGCCAGCAGCCGTTCGAGGCTCTCCTACGAGCAGTACTTC
>NA|TRBJ1-1|NA|TRBV5-1
CASSLRGGTEAFF
TGCGCCAGCAGCTTGAGGGGTGGTACTGAAGCTTTCTTT
>NA|TRBJ2-7|TRBD2|TRBV11-3
CASSPGLADSYEQYF
TGTGCCAGCAGCCCAGGACTAGCGGACTCCTACGAGCAGTACTTC
>NA|TRBJ2-2|TRBD2|TRBV7-2
CASSSRDSGRGTGELFF
TGTGCCAGCAGCTCACGGGATAGCGGGAGGGGGACCGGGGAGCTGTTTTTT
>few|TRBJ2-2|TRBD2|TRBV11-2
CASSFVGRERGGELFF
TGTGCCAGCAGCTTCGTCGGGCGGGAGCGGGGCGGGGAGCTGTTTTTT
>once|TRBJ2-1|NA|TRBV7-9
CASSPYNEQFF
TGTGCCAGCAGCCCCTACAATGAGCAGTTCTTC
>few|TRBJ1-2|NA|TRBV19
CASSRGPAYGYTF
TGTGCCAGTAGTAGAGGGCCAGCCTATGGCTACACCTTC
>NA|TRBJ2-7|NA|TRBV21-1
CASSSLATSGRTYEQYF
TGTGCCAGCAGCAGCTTAGCGACTAGCGGGAGAACCTACGAGCAGTACTTC
>NA|TRBJ2-7|TRBD1|TRBV11-3
CASSIGTGSPSYEQYF
TGTGCCAGCAGCATAGGGACAGGGAGCCCCTCCTACGAGCAGTACTTC
>NA|TRBJ2-1|TRBD2|TRBV7-3
CASSPGTSKYNEQFF
TGTGCCAGCAGCCCCGGGACTAGCAAGTACAATGAGCAGTTCTTC
>NA|TRBJ1-5|TRBD1|TRBV6-1
CASTTGGFQPQHF
TGTGCCAGCACGACAGGGGGCTTTCAGCCCCAGCATTTT
>NA|TRBJ2-5|NA|TRBV19
CASSIERETQYF
TGTGCCAGTAGTATAGAAAGAGAGACCCAGTACTTC
>NA|TRBJ1-1|TRBD1|TRBV10-3
CAISEGQGAGAFF
TGTGCCATCAGTGAAGGACAGGGGGCCGGAGCTTTCTTT
>NA|TRBJ2-1|TRBD2|TRBV28
CASSFPTSGRTSGSSYNEQFF
TGTGCCAGCAGTTTCCCGACTAGCGGGAGGACGTCTGGAAGCTCCTACAATGAGCAGTTCTTC
>NA|TRBJ2-1|TRBD2|TRBV9
CASSPQGGGLARTQDDNEQFF
TGTGCCAGCAGCCCTCAGGGGGGAGGACTAGCGCGAACCCAAGACGACAATGAGCAGTTCTTC
>NA|TRBJ1-2|TRBD1|TRBV7-3
CASSLTSRGRIDGYTF
TGTGCCAGCAGCTTAACGAGCAGGGGGCGGATCGATGGCTACACCTTC
>NA|TRBJ1-2|TRBD1|TRBV6-6
CASSYSQGAGGYTF
TGTGCCAGCAGTTACTCACAGGGGGCGGGTGGCTACACCTTC
>NA|TRBJ2-3|NA|TRBV30
CAWSSGTLPTDTQYF
TGTGCCTGGAGTTCCGGGACCTTGCCCACAGATACGCAGTATTTT
>NA|TRBJ1-1|TRBD1|TRBV29-1
CSSRLNRGEYTEAFF
TGCAGCTCCCGGTTGAACAGGGGGGAGTACACTGAAGCTTTCTTT
>NA|TRBJ1-2|NA|TRBV7-9
CASSLDHREYGYTF
TGTGCCAGCAGCTTAGATCACAGGGAGTATGGCTACACCTTC
>once|TRBJ2-3|NA|TRBV18
CASSPVRSGTDTQYF
TGTGCCAGCTCCCCCGTCCGGAGCGGCACAGATACGCAGTATTTT
>once|TRBJ1-4|NA|TRBV11-1
CASSFGAGEKLFF
TGTGCCAGCAGCTTCGGGGCTGGGGAAAAACTGTTTTTT